The text below deals with one T cell receptor (beta chain). This entry is derived from a study of blood T cell repertoires in COVID-19. Turning to the study itself: In each case, the material was cDNA or gDNA derived from T cells, B-cell-depleted T cells, or PBMCs.

How the authors handled the data: By means of reference gene primer amplification, nucleated cell counts were estimated. Here immunoSEQ multiplex PCR was the method, and the copy in TCRdb shows in-frame clones only, minus some. That table furnishes V, J and clone size, whereas the DNA furnished D and trimming. The sample records 250,000 to 300,000 clones, approximately 91% being singletons. V lost 1 base and J lost 5, with 9 bases in between. The CDR3 sequence is 13 residues long. The germline gives CDR1 SGHNT, CDR2 YENEEA. V and J are TRBV11-3 and TRBJ2-7; D is uncertain. The sample consisted of PBMCs or T cells enriched from blood (not recorded which). The source of this sequence is a woman between 40 and 50 years old with acute COVID-19. CDR3 loop: CASSLGQNDEQYF. CDR3 in DNA: TGTGCCAGCAGCTTAGGGCAGAATGACGAGCAGTACTTC.